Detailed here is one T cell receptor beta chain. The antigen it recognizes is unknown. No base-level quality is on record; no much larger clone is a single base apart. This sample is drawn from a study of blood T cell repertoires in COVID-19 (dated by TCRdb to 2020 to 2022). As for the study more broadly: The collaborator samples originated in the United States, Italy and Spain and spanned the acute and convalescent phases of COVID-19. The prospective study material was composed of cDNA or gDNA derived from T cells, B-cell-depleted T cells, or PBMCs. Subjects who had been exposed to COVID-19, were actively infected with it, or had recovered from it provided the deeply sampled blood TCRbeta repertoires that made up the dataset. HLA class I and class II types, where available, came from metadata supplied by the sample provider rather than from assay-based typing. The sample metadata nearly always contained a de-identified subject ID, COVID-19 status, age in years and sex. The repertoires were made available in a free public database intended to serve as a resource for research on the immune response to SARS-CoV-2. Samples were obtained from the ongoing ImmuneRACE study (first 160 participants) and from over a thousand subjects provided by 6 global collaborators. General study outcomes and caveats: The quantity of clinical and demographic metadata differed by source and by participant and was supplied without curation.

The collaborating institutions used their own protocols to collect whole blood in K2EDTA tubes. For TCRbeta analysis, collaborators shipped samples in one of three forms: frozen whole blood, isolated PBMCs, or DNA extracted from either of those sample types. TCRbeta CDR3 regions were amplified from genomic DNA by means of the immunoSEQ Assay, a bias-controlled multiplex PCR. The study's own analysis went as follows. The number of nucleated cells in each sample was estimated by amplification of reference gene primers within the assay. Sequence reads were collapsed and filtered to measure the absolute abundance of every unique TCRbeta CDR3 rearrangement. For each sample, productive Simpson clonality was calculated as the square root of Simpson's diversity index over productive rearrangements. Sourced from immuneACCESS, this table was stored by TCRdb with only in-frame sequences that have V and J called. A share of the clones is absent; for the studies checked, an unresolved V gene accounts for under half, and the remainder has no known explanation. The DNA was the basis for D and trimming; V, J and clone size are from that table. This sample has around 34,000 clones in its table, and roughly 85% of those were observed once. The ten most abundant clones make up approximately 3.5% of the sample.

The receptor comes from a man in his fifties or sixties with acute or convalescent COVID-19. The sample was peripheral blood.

The CDR3 protein is CASSPGHSNSPLHF. The DNA reads TGTGCCAGCAGCCCGGGACACTCTAATTCACCCCTCCACTTT. The V gene is TRBV28 and the J gene is TRBJ1-6; TRBD1 is a weak D gene call, 6 bases matching. The germline V gene gives CDR1 as MDHEN and CDR2 as SYDVKM. V is clipped by 6 bases and J by 6 bases, and the sequence between their germline boundaries is 12 bases long. The CDR3 has 14 amino acids, counting the end cysteine and phenylalanine. The retained sequence is limited to the CDR3, 42 bases, with the frame set at the first base.